Following are 15 T cell receptor beta chains from one sample sequenced in a study of cytomegalovirus exposure and HLA in healthy donors. Primers: 60 Vbeta forward and 13 Jbeta reverse. Repertoires were generated with immunoSEQ multiplex PCR, while TCRdb's copy carries only in-frame clones and drops some. In the table there are under 200,000 clones, 75% of which are singletons. The specimen was PBMCs. The origin of the receptors is a male donor in good health and CMV-seronegative.

Judged by abundance, this clone is medium-sized. This chain links TRBV6-1 with TRBJ1-3; a possible D gene is TRBD1 (6 bases). Germline assignment: CDR1 MNHNS and CDR2 SASEGT. V was trimmed by 1 base and J by 2 bases, leaving 9 bases between them. This CDR3 has 15 amino acids. The CDR3 nucleotides are TGTGCCAGCAGTGAAGAGGCAGGGGCTGGAAACACCATATATTTT. This codes for CASSEEAGAGNTIYF.

As concerns this clone: The junction differs from germline at one of its ends, possibly a read error. The chain links TRBV7-9 to TRBJ2-7; possible D gene TRBD2, 6 bases. This CDR3 contains 14 residues. Germline V gives CDR1 SEHNR, CDR2 FQNEAQ (reference sequence). CDR3 bases: TGTTCCAGCAGCTTAGAACTAGCTTTCTACGAGCAGTACTTC. This codes for CSSSLELAFYEQYF.

The CDR3 is CASSPGGPNYEQYF. CDR3 DNA: TGTGCCAGCTCCCCCGGAGGACCGAACTACGAGCAGTACTTC. The chain couples TRBV18 to TRBJ2-7; TRBD2 might be the D (5 bases). V was shortened by 6 bases and J by 3 bases, with 15 bases between the two germline ends. The CDR3 is 14 amino acids. Germline values: CDR1 KGHSH, CDR2 LQKENI.

This sequence joins TRBV10-1 and TRBJ1-4, with D perhaps matching TRBD1 (5 bases). Per the germline V gene, CDR1 is WNHNN and CDR2 is SYGVQD (reference sequence). V dropped 6 bases and J dropped 4 bases, with 9 bases sitting between them. The length of the CDR3 is 13 residues. The CDR3 coding sequence is TGCGCCAGCAGCGGACAAATTAATGAAAAACTGTTTTTT. It is translated as CASSGQINEKLFF.

The gene calls are TRBV21-1 and TRBJ1-5; the table's D call TRBD1 went unverified against the DNA. TRBV21-1 is a pseudogene. This CDR3 spans 13 amino acids. The CDR3 DNA is TGTGCCAGCAGCATCAGGGGAGATCAGCCCCAGCATTTT. Its protein product is CASSIRGDQPQHF.

The chain joins TRBV19 to TRBJ2-1; TRBD1 aligns across 9 bases. The CDR3 length is 16 residues. J was trimmed by 2 bases and V by 3 bases; bases with no gene match: 5. CDR1 is LNHDA and CDR2 is SQIVND in the germline V gene (reference sequence). The CDR3 reads CASSMAGQGPYNEQFF. In DNA, the CDR3 is TGTGCCAGTAGTATGGCGGGACAGGGCCCCTACAATGAGCAGTTCTTC.

The chain recombines TRBV11-2 with TRBJ2-3; D may be TRBD2 (5 bases). V dropped 2 bases and J dropped 1 base, with 19 bases sitting between them. The CDR3 loop spans 18 amino acids. Germline assignment: CDR1 SGHAT and CDR2 FQNNGV. The CDR3 protein is CASSLSRGFYSGTDTQYF. In DNA form, the CDR3 reads TGTGCCAGCAGCTTATCCAGAGGGTTTTATTCTGGCACAGATACGCAGTATTTT.

In this sample, this clone turned up a few times. This CDR3 is CAWSPGYNSPLHF. CDR3 DNA sequence: TGTGCCTGGAGTCCAGGCTATAATTCACCCCTCCACTTT. The rearrangement joins TRBV30 to TRBJ1-6; D call uncertain. The CDR3 sequence is 13 residues long. Germline-derived CDR1 and CDR2 are GTSNPN and SVGIG (reference sequence). Trimming pared 2 bases from V and 3 bases from J, leaving 5 bases between. The full variable domain, its missing parts supplied by reference TRBV30 and TRBJ1-6, is SQTIHQWPATLVQPVGSPLSLECTVEGTSNPNLYWYRQAAGRGLQLLFYSVGIGQISSEVPQNLSASRPQDRQFILSSKKLLLSDSGFYLCAWSPGYNSPLHFGNGTRLTVT.

This clone has just a few counts. CDR3 DNA: TGCGCCAGCAGCCGACTAGCGGGAGTAGAGACCCAGTACTTC. Encoded protein: CASSRLAGVETQYF. The V and J genes are TRBV4-3 and TRBJ2-5; the match to TRBD2 covers 12 bases. The CDR3 covers 14 residues. The junction had 1 base not matched to a gene; V was cut back by 4 bases and J by 4 bases. Germline V CDR1 and CDR2: LGHNA, YSLEER.

A remark on this clone: This specimen includes other DNA sequences encoding the same CDR3. The chain recombines TRBV14 with TRBJ1-2; 9 bases line up with TRBD1. The CDR3 totals 15 residues. Trimming took 2 bases from V and 4 from J; bases not matched to a gene: 5. The germline V gene has CDR1 SGHDN and CDR2 FVKESK. This CDR3 reads CASSQRTGVPYGYTF. Written as DNA, the CDR3 is TGTGCCAGCAGCCAACGGACAGGGGTCCCCTATGGCTACACCTTC. Combining the CDR3 with reference TRBV14 and TRBJ1-2 gives the whole variable domain EAGVTQFPSHSVIEKGQTVTLRCDPISGHDNLYWYRRVMGKEIKFLLHFVKESKQDESGMPNNRFLAERTGGTYSTLKVQPAELEDSGVYFCASSQRTGVPYGYTFGSGTRLTVV.

The chain has TRBV7-9 and TRBJ2-7; 9 bases are a match to TRBD1. Germline lookup yields CDR1 SEHNR and CDR2 FQNEAQ (reference sequence). V lost 8 bases, J lost 4 bases, and 3 bases stayed unmatched. The CDR3 consists of 12 residues. CDR3 in amino acids: CASVDRGYEQYF. CDR3 bases: TGTGCCAGCGTGGACAGGGGTTACGAGCAGTACTTC.

This sequence joins TRBV27 and TRBJ1-6; D is uncertain. V gave up 3 bases and J gave up 7 bases, with 10 bases separating them. CDR3 length: 14 residues. In germline, CDR1 is MNHEY, CDR2 SMNVEV (reference sequence). The CDR3 protein is CASSFIGRNSPLHF. The CDR3, as DNA: TGTGCCAGCAGTTTCATTGGTCGGAATTCACCCCTCCACTTT.

This clone was seen more than once but under ten times. CDR3 sequence: CASSQRTDSPLHF. The CDR3 nucleotides read TGTGCCAGCTCTCAGAGGACAGATTCACCCCTCCACTTT. This chain uses TRBV18 with TRBJ1-6; D possibly corresponds to TRBD1 (6 bases). The CDR3 spans 13 residues. V was cut by 6 bases and J by 8 bases, with 11 bases left in between. Germline V gene lookup returns CDR1 KGHSH and CDR2 LQKENI.

The chain joins TRBV11-2 to TRBJ1-6; D may be TRBD1 (5 bases). Per germline, CDR1 SGHAT and CDR2 FQNNGV. This CDR3 region has 14 residues. V lost 5 bases and J lost 7, with 12 bases in between. CDR3 amino acids: CASSLGLLNSPLHF. The CDR3 DNA follows: TGTGCCAGCAGCCTGGGACTCCTGAATTCACCCCTCCACTTT.

The genes are TRBV9 and TRBJ2-7; TRBD1 aligns across 7 bases. J was trimmed by 3 bases and V by 3 bases; bases with no gene match: 6. The CDR3 spans 14 residues. Germline V gene sequence: CDR1 SGDLS, CDR2 YYNGEE. CDR3 nucleotide sequence: TGTGCCAGCAGCGATCCCCGGGACAGCTACGAGCAGTACTTC. Residues: CASSDPRDSYEQYF.